Listed below are T cell receptor beta chains from one sample, sequenced in a study of blood T cell repertoires in COVID-19. Profiling relied on immunoSEQ multiplex PCR, and the TCRdb table lists in-frame clones only, not all of them. The sample lists about 160,000 clones, over 75% seen once, with around 3% in the top ten. Material: peripheral blood. The source of these receptors is a man in his sixties or seventies with acute or convalescent COVID-19. CDR3s include the opening cysteine and the closing phenylalanine or tryptophan. A D gene is named only where the DNA matches it firmly. Clone sizes are given selectively: once, few, many, or a class where the clone is expanded.

V: TRBV29-1; size: .; D: TRBD2; J: TRBJ2-7; CDR3: CSVDGGTSREQYF; DNA: TGCAGCGTTGACGGGGGGACCTCACGCGAGCAGTACTTC
V: TRBV5-1; size: .; D: .; J: TRBJ1-5; CDR3: CASSLGNNQPQHF; DNA: TGCGCCAGCAGCTTGGGTAATAATCAGCCCCAGCATTTT
V: TRBV18; size: .; D: .; J: TRBJ1-4; CDR3: CASSPTINEKLFF; DNA: TGTGCCAGCTCACCAACTATAAATGAAAAACTGTTTTTT
V: TRBV5-1; size: .; D: TRBD2; J: TRBJ2-1; CDR3: CASSFSGTSGSGRNEQFF; DNA: TGCGCCAGCAGCTTTTCCGGGACTAGCGGGAGTGGGCGCAATGAGCAGTTCTTC
V: TRBV7-9; size: few; D: .; J: TRBJ1-1; CDR3: CATSGGANTEAFF; DNA: TGTGCCACCTCCGGAGGGGCCAACACTGAAGCTTTCTTT
V: TRBV7-9; size: .; D: TRBD1; J: TRBJ2-6; CDR3: CASSSTGSGANVLTF; DNA: TGTGCCAGCAGCTCGACAGGGTCTGGGGCCAACGTCCTGACTTTC
V: TRBV7-2; size: .; D: TRBD1; J: TRBJ1-2; CDR3: CASSIRQGADGYTF; DNA: TGTGCCAGCAGCATCCGACAGGGAGCGGATGGCTACACCTTC
V: TRBV5-8; size: .; D: TRBD1; J: TRBJ1-2; CDR3: CASSTGTGYGYTF; DNA: TGTGCCAGCAGCACCGGGACAGGGTATGGCTACACCTTC
V: TRBV5-5; size: .; D: .; J: TRBJ1-1; CDR3: CASSLALILTEAFF; DNA: TGTGCCAGCAGCTTGGCCTTAATTTTGACTGAAGCTTTCTTT
V: TRBV11-2; size: .; D: TRBD2; J: TRBJ2-3; CDR3: CASSLASGGGLSTDTQYF; DNA: TGTGCCAGCAGCTTAGCAAGCGGGGGTGGTCTTAGCACAGATACGCAGTATTTT